One sample yielded the 8 T cell receptor beta chains listed below, sequenced in a study of identical twins. TCRdb passed the 5' RACE reads through MiXCR, listing each CDR3 protein once. The sample holds about 200,000 distinct CDR3 sequences, around 8% seen once. Another study also made use of these data, one on yellow fever vaccine responses in identical twins.

The sequencing input was memory (CD45RO+) T cells sorted from blood. The receptors here all came from a woman under 30 in good health.

This clonotype was counted once. The chain links TRBV20-1 to TRBJ2-7, with D possibly TRBD2 on 6 matching bases. CDR1 and CDR2 (germline): DFQATT, SNEGSKA (reference sequence). The CDR3 totals 15 residues. The V end was cut by 1 base, the J end by 2 bases, with 15 bases between. The CDR3, as DNA: TGCAGTGCTAGAGGATTGCGGGGCCCCCCCTACGAGCAGTACTTC. Residues: CSARGLRGPPYEQYF.

The sample holds many counts of this clonotype. The chain joins TRBV20-1 to TRBJ2-7; D tentatively fits TRBD1 or TRBD2 (5 bases each). The germline V gene encodes CDR1 DFQATT and CDR2 SNEGSKA (reference sequence). The CDR3 runs 17 residues. Trimming shortened V by 6 bases and J by 0 bases, and 24 bases separated the two germline ends. CDR3 sequence reads: CSAHSAGEHRSSYEQYF. The CDR3 region has the DNA TGCAGTGCCCACAGTGCCGGGGAGCACAGGAGCTCCTACGAGCAGTACTTC.

This clonotype was found many times. The chain carries TRBV7-2 and TRBJ2-3, with 8 nucleotides matching TRBD2. The CDR3 sequence is 11 residues long. V trimming: 5 bases; J trimming: 13 bases; junction bases outside the gene matches: 5. Germline CDR1 SGHTA, CDR2 FQGNSA. The CDR3 bases are TGTGCCAGCAGCCCGGGACTAGGAAAGTATTTT. Protein product: CASSPGLGKYF. Filled out from reference TRBV7-2 and TRBJ2-3, the complete variable domain reads GAGVSQSPSNKVTEKGKDVELRCDPISGHTALYWYRQSLGQGLEFLIYFQGNSAPDKSGLPSDRFSAERTGGSVSTLTIQRTQQEDSAVYLCASSPGLGKYFGPGTRLTVL.

This chain uses TRBV7-2 with TRBJ2-5; D not resolved. The V and J ends lost 5 bases and 1 base respectively, with 8 bases between them. Germline values: CDR1 SGHTA, CDR2 FQGNSA. The CDR3 contains 13 residues. CDR3 amino acids: CASSVMVQETQYF. The DNA of the CDR3 is TGTGCCAGCAGCGTGATGGTCCAAGAGACCCAGTACTTC.

Only a few counts were recorded for this clonotype. The rearrangement joins TRBV6-6 to TRBJ1-1; D unclear. CDR3 length: 13 residues. The ends were cut back, 6 bases at V and 0 bases at J, with 8 bases in the middle. Germline loops: CDR1 MNHNY, CDR2 SVGAGI (reference sequence). The CDR3 reads CASRRTVNTEAFF. The CDR3 DNA follows: TGTGCCAGCAGACGGACGGTGAACACTGAAGCTTTCTTT.

This clonotype was counted between two and nine times. This chain connects TRBV6-2 or TRBV6-3 to TRBJ2-1, with TRBD2 identical over 13 bases. V shed 4 bases, J shed 8 bases, and the junction held 5 bases outside the gene matches. The CDR3 runs to 15 residues. In germline, CDR1 is MNHEY, CDR2 SVGEGT. The CDR3 DNA sequence: TGTGCCAGCAGTTCCTGGACTAGCGGGAGTTATGAGCAGTTCTTC. This translates into CASSSWTSGSYEQFF.

This clonotype was counted many times. V gene TRBV3-1 combines with J gene TRBJ2-4; no reliable D call. Germline values: CDR1 LGHDT, CDR2 YNNKEL (reference sequence). The CDR3 is made up of 15 amino acids. The V and J ends lost 6 bases and 0 bases respectively, with 12 bases between them. The CDR3 DNA follows: TGTGCCAGCAGTTCACGATATTTAGCCAAAAACATTCAGTACTTC. It translates to CASSSRYLAKNIQYF.

Remarks on this clonotype: This may be a read error, as it is one base from a much larger clone. The chain joins TRBV18 to TRBJ2-1; no firm D call. This CDR3 contains 15 residues. Germline values: CDR1 KGHSH, CDR2 LQKENI. V was cut by 2 bases and J by 4 bases, with 12 bases left in between. This chain's CDR3 is CASSPTMLQYNEQFF. DNA for the CDR3: TGTGCCAGCTCACCAACAATGTTGCAGTACAATGAGCAGTTCTTC.